A selection of T cell receptor beta chains follows, all from one sample in a study of T cells expressing NK-cell markers. TCRdb reprocessed the 5' RACE reads and reports one entry per CDR3 protein, with no DNA. The sample has 250,000 to 300,000 distinct CDR3 sequences, and its top ten clones hold around 3.9%. The specimen sequenced was blood T cells: a sorted CD56 or NKG2C T cell subset, CD4+ or CD8+ T cells, or bulk PBMC T cells (not recorded which). These receptors originate from a woman between 18 and 69 years old in good health. Each CDR3 is given with its conserved first and last residue.

TRBJ2-3 TRBV5-1 CASSLAGLAGFNF
TRBJ2-5 TRBV12-3/TRBV12-4 CASTRGHQETQYF
TRBJ2-5 TRBV14 CASSQGYRNSGETQYF
TRBJ1-2 TRBV5-1 CASSSAVNYGYTF
TRBJ2-5 TRBV7-3 CASSLGSWEETQYF
TRBJ1-6 TRBV11-2 CASSLGQGGSYNSPLHF
TRBJ2-3 TRBV6-2/TRBV6-3 CASRSAGGLLSTDTQYF
TRBJ2-4 TRBV6-5 CASSSTRFTGFKDIQYF
TRBJ1-1 TRBV5-1 CASSLAGQGGNTEAFF
TRBJ2-7 TRBV7-2 CASSLALGQSYEQYF
TRBJ2-1 TRBV7-8 CASSSRTSGLYNEQFF
TRBJ2-3 TRBV7-9 CASSLGGDGDTQYF
TRBJ1-2 TRBV5-6 CASSPAWPTGYTF
TRBJ2-1 TRBV29-1 CSVAWGSSYNEQFF
TRBJ1-5 TRBV29-1 CSVGEGTQPQHF
TRBJ2-4 TRBV7-2 CASSKSLGNQNIQYF
TRBJ2-1 TRBV7-3 CASSLTELSEDEQFF
TRBJ2-1 TRBV2 CASSAVGTAQDEQFF
TRBJ2-2 TRBV24-1 CATSATGDTGELFF
TRBJ2-3 TRBV25-1 CASSEGGKDTQYF
TRBJ2-3 TRBV10-3 CAISESDGITDTQYF
TRBJ2-2 TRBV12-5 CASAKTGLAGSSYTGELFF
TRBJ2-1 TRBV20-1 CSAKGVRDRGSEQFF
TRBJ1-5 TRBV20-1 CSARTGDYSNQPQHF
TRBJ2-5 TRBV20-1 CSAREAGETQYF
TRBJ2-4 TRBV28 CASSFGGAAKNIQYF
TRBJ2-7 TRBV20-1 CSADGLAGRSSYEQYF
TRBJ2-7 TRBV23-1 CASSRFPGLTPLPSYEQYF